A single TCR beta chain is shown here with its context. TCRdb's copy holds only in-frame clones and misses some; the assay was immunoSEQ multiplex PCR. The table lists some 300,000 clones, about 91% of them singletons, with approximately 6.6% in the top ten. These data come from a study of blood T cell repertoires in COVID-19. Study context: Samples came from the United States, Italy and Spain, spanning acute and convalescent COVID-19.

This sequence originates from a young woman who had recovered from COVID-19. The specimen was peripheral blood.

CDR3 in DNA: TGTGCCAGTAGCCTCAAAGGGGCGCGGGGGGGCGGAGATACGCAGTATTTT. It translates to CASSLKGARGGGDTQYF. The rearrangement uses TRBV19 and TRBJ2-3, with 9 bases aligning to TRBD2. This CDR3 contains 17 residues. Unmatched junction bases numbered 15, after V lost 6 bases and J lost 5 bases. Germline loops: CDR1 LNHDA, CDR2 SQIVND (reference sequence).